This T cell receptor beta chain stems from a study of T cell responses to AZD1222 COVID-19 vaccine. The CDR3 length is 16 residues. The V end was cut by 4 bases, the J end by 0 bases, with 12 bases between. Germline lookup yields CDR1 SEHNR and CDR2 FQNEAQ (reference sequence). Data came from immunoSEQ multiplex PCR; TCRdb stores just in-frame clones and leaves some out. The table lists roughly 87,000 clones, over 75% of them singletons. The gene calls are TRBV7-9 and TRBJ2-2; D gene unclear. This TCR was recovered from an adult who received the AZD1222 COVID-19 vaccine. This specimen consisted of peripheral blood, obtained 28 days after the second AZD1222 dose. The CDR3 region is CASSSRPDPNTGELFF. The CDR3 region has the DNA TGTGCCAGCAGCTCCCGCCCGGACCCGAACACCGGGGAGCTGTTTTTT.